The source of this T cell receptor (beta chain) is a study of CD8 T cells in ankylosing spondylitis. This clonotype was seen at least ten times. The antigen is not known. Quantitative 5'-RACE with molecular barcodes produced the TCR beta libraries. TCRdb analysed the 5' RACE reads with MiXCR anew, one entry per CDR3 protein. The repertoire holds about 27,000 distinct CDR3 sequences, with approximately 8% as singletons. Whole-study results and caveats: A number of the motif variants had already been described in reactive arthritis synovial fluid and blood. Within ankylosing spondylitis blood, a TCR beta motif made up of roughly eight highly homologous variants appeared to be characteristic. Disease-linked clones reportedly showed significant enrichment in matched ankylosing spondylitis synovial fluid.

The clonotype originates from a male donor with ankylosing spondylitis or in good health (not recorded which). Sequenced material: blood.

This CDR3 reads CASTPRGGIDTQYF. The CDR3 nucleotides read TGTGCCAGCACCCCTCGGGGGGGCATAGATACGCAGTATTTT. The chain links TRBV12-3 or TRBV12-4 to TRBJ2-3; 8 bases line up with TRBD2. There are 14 residues in the CDR3. The J segment lost 5 bases and the V segment lost 7 bases, leaving 8 bases of the junction unmatched.